The clone carrying this T cell receptor beta chain showed up just once. The germline gene is not matched at one end of the junction; a read error may be the cause. Within the sample, other DNA sequences also encode this same CDR3. This record belongs to a study of T cell changes during pregnancy in multiple sclerosis. Profiling relied on immunoSEQ multiplex PCR, and the TCRdb table lists in-frame clones only, not all of them. The sample includes tens of thousands of clones, roughly 93% of them seen just once. The sequencing used peripheral blood, collected in the second trimester of pregnancy. This clonotype was sampled from a female donor in good health, enrolled as a control in a pregnancy study.

The CDR3 DNA follows: TGCGCCAGCAGCTTGACAGGGGGGGAGCAGTACTTT. This encodes CASSLTGGEQYF. The gene calls are TRBV5-1 and TRBJ2-7; TRBD1 might be the D (8 bases). Germline V CDR1 and CDR2: SGHRS, YFSETQ. This CDR3 has 12 amino acids.